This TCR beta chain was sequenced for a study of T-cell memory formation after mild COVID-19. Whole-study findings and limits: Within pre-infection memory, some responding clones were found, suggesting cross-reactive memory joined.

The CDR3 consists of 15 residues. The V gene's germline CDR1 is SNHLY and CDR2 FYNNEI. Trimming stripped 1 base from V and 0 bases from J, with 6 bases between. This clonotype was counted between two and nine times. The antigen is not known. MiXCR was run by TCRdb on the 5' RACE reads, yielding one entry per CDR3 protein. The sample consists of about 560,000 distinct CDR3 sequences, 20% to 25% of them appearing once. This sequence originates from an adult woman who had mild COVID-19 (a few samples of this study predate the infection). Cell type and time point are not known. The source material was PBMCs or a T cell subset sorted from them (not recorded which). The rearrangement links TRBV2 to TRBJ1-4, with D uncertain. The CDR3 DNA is TGTGCCAGCAGTGAAGTCCCTTCAACTAATGAAAAACTGTTTTTT. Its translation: CASSEVPSTNEKLFF.